The sequence of this T cell receptor beta chain was determined in a study of T cell repertoires in cytomegalovirus infection. Study in general: TCR beta signatures that were public indicated CMV infection and matching HLA type.

Study-level findings and limits: Dominant in the ex vivo response were TCR beta clonotypes restricted by HLA-C and specific for CMV. There were carriers of CMV plus the relevant HLA, and cumulative public TCR beta family frequency identified them.

MiXCR was run by TCRdb on the reads, yielding one entry per CDR3 protein. The sample records over 200,000 distinct CDR3 sequences, roughly 15% being singletons. Germline CDR1 is SNHLY and CDR2 is FYNNEI. V was clipped by 6 bases and J by 5 bases, with 22 bases between them. CDR3 size: 16 residues. At least ten counts were recorded for this clonotype. Its antigen is as yet unknown. The source of this sequence is a human donor in good health (CMV status not recorded). Some clones in this sample may be carry-over from other donors' samples. Sequenced: PBMCs. The V gene is TRBV2, the J gene TRBJ2-5, with D perhaps matching TRBD1 or TRBD2 (5 bases each). This CDR3 reads CASSGAKGTVGETQYF. In DNA form, the CDR3 reads TGTGCCAGCAGCGGAGCCAAAGGGACGGTCGGGGAGACCCAGTACTTC.